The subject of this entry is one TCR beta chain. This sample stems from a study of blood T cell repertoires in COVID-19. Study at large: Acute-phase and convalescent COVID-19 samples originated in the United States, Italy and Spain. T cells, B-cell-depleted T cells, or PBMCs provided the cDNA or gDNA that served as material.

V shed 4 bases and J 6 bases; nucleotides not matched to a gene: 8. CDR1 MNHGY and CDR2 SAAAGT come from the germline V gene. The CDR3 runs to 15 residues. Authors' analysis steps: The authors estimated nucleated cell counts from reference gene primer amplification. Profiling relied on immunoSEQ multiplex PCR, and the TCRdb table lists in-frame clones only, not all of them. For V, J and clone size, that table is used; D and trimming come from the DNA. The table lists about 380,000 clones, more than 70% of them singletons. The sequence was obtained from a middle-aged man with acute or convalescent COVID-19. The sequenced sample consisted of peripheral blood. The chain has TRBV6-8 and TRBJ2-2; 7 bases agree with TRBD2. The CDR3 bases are TGTGCCAGCAGTTCCAACGGGGGGAAGGCCGGGGAGCTGTTTTTT. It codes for CASSSNGGKAGELFF.